This TCR beta chain stems from a study of T cells in localized non-small cell lung cancer. Using immunoSEQ multiplex PCR, the repertoire was profiled, and TCRdb retains in-frame clones only, with some absent. The sample lists around 3,300 clones; less than 20% were seen once. By sample fraction, this clone is large (0.1 to 1%). Its cognate antigen is unknown. Points from the study as a whole: Blood T cell density predicted longer survival; adjacent-lung clonality, shorter. Adjacent lung held a median roughly 50 of the top 100 tumor clones.

V was pared by 5 bases and J by 10 bases, with 12 bases between. CDR1 is MDHEN and CDR2 is SYDVKM in the germline V gene. This CDR3 region has 12 residues. The chain couples TRBV28 to TRBJ2-1, with D maybe TRBD2 (5 bases). This TCR was recovered from a woman aged 35-70 years with stage III squamous cell lung carcinoma. The sample consisted of lung tumor tissue, taken before any cancer treatment. The CDR3 sequence: CASSLAWVEQFF. The CDR3 region has the DNA TGTGCCAGCAGTCTAGCTTGGGTCGAGCAGTTCTTC. Full variable domain (remainder filled in from reference TRBV28 and TRBJ2-1): DVKVTQSSRYLVKRTGEKVFLECVQDMDHENMFWYRQDPGLGLRLIYFSYDVKMKEKGDIPEGYSVSREKKERFSLILESASTNQTSMYLCASSLAWVEQFFGPGTRLTVL.